Shown below are 20 T cell receptor beta chains from a single sample sequenced in a study of lymphopenia after photon versus proton radiotherapy. Sequencing was performed with immunoSEQ multiplex PCR; in TCRdb, only in-frame clones are kept and a portion is missing. The sample has around 27,000 clones, 90% seen once; the top ten hold 0.65% to 0.9%. The input for sequencing was peripheral blood, taken from a patient treated with photon-based radiotherapy. The origin of the receptors is a woman aged 50 to 65 with cholangiocarcinoma.

The rearrangement links TRBV7-8 to TRBJ2-2, with TRBD2 matching over 7 bases. CDR1 and CDR2 from the germline V gene are SGHVS and FQNEAQ. V shed 5 bases, J shed 5 bases, and the junction held 8 bases outside the gene matches. The CDR3 has 15 amino acids. The chain's CDR3 is CASSRGVLRTGELFF. The DNA of the CDR3 is TGTGCCAGCAGCCGGGGGGTTCTGAGGACCGGGGAGCTGTTTTTT.

V is TRBV19 and J is TRBJ1-2; D is possibly TRBD1 (5 bases). The CDR3 contains 11 residues. V lost 11 bases and J 8 bases, leaving 15 bases between the germline ends. Germline V gene sequence: CDR1 LNHDA, CDR2 SQIVND (reference sequence). The CDR3, as DNA: TGTGCCTCATCTGCGGGGGTCGGCTACACCTTC. Its translation is CASSAGVGYTF. The full variable domain, with the rest looked up from reference TRBV19 and TRBJ1-2, is DGGITQSPKYLFRKEGQNVTLSCEQNLNHDAMYWYRQDPGQGLRLIYYSQIVNDFQKGDIAEGYSVSREKKESFPLTVTSAQKNPTAFYLCASSAGVGYTFGSGTRLTVV.

The rearrangement links TRBV16 to TRBJ1-2; D uncertain. Germline V gives CDR1 KGHSY, CDR2 FQNENV. The CDR3 covers 13 residues. Trimming stripped 2 bases from V and 5 bases from J, with 9 bases between. CDR3 amino acids: CASSQNSYYGYTF. Here the CDR3 DNA reads TGTGCCAGCAGCCAAAACAGCTATTATGGCTACACCTTC.

The CDR3 protein is CAWSVGDSDTQYF. The CDR3 nucleotides are TGTGCCTGGAGTGTCGGGGATTCAGATACGCAGTATTTT. The genes are TRBV30 and TRBJ2-3; the D gene is possibly TRBD2 (5 bases). CDR1 GTSNPN and CDR2 SVGIG come from the germline V gene (reference sequence). Trimming took off 0 bases at V and 4 bases at J, with 8 bases between the two ends. This CDR3 has 13 amino acids.

The chain combines TRBV2 with TRBJ1-2; 7 bases are a match to TRBD1. The V segment lost 6 bases and the J segment 4 bases; nucleotides outside the gene matches: 8. The CDR3 totals 14 residues. Germline CDR1 SNHLY, CDR2 FYNNEI. CDR3 region: CASRKDRTSYGYTF. Here the CDR3 DNA reads TGTGCCAGCAGGAAGGACAGGACAAGCTATGGCTACACCTTC.

This chain joins TRBV7-2 and TRBJ1-2, with 7 bases identical to TRBD1. There are 13 residues in the CDR3. From germline, CDR1 is SGHTA and CDR2 FQGNSA. V dropped 5 bases and J dropped 7; count of bases not matched to a gene: 7. CDR3 nucleotides: TGTGCCAGCAGCCACGGAGGGGGCCTTGGCTACACCTTC. Translation: CASSHGGGLGYTF.

The chain combines TRBV5-5 with TRBJ1-1; D is ambiguous. Germline CDR1 reads SGHKS; CDR2 reads YYEKEE (reference sequence). The V gene lost 2 bases and the J gene lost 0 bases, with 11 bases spanning the gap. The CDR3 runs 15 residues. CDR3 loop: CASSLYTIMNTEAFF. Written as DNA, the CDR3 is TGTGCCAGCAGCTTATATACGATAATGAACACTGAAGCTTTCTTT.

This chain links TRBV10-3 with TRBJ2-5; possible D gene TRBD2, 6 bases. The CDR3 consists of 16 residues. Between the trimmed V and J ends, which lost 0 bases and 4 bases, there was a span of 15 bases. Germline CDR1 and CDR2: ENHRY and SYGVKD. For the CDR3, the DNA is TGTGCCATCAGTGAGTCGACTAACCGGGGGTCAGAGACCCAGTACTTC. Protein product: CAISESTNRGSETQYF.

CDR3 loop: CASSSLRGADGYTF. CDR3 DNA: TGTGCCAGCAGCTCCCTCCGGGGGGCAGATGGCTACACCTTC. The chain has TRBV7-2 and TRBJ1-2, with D maybe TRBD1 (6 bases). V was pared by 4 bases and J by 6 bases, with 15 bases between. This CDR3 spans 14 amino acids. Germline CDR1 reads SGHTA; CDR2 reads FQGNSA. The whole variable domain, filled in from reference TRBV7-2 and TRBJ1-2, reads GAGVSQSPSNKVTEKGKDVELRCDPISGHTALYWYRQSLGQGLEFLIYFQGNSAPDKSGLPSDRFSAERTGGSVSTLTIQRTQQEDSAVYLCASSSLRGADGYTFGSGTRLTVV.

This chain uses TRBV7-2 with TRBJ2-5, with unresolved D. The end of the DNA aligns better with TRBJ2-7, so the J call may be wrong. The length of the CDR3 is 12 residues. Germline V gives CDR1 SGHTA, CDR2 FQGNSA. The CDR3 sequence: CASSSSSYEQYF. The CDR3 region has the DNA TGTGCCAGCAGCTCGAGCTCCTACGAGCAGTACTTC.

The CDR3 region has the DNA TGTGCCAGCAGCCAAAGGACGGTGGTCTCTGGAAACACCATATATTTT. It yields the protein CASSQRTVVSGNTIYF. V gene TRBV28 combines with J gene TRBJ1-3; D not certain. The germline V gene encodes CDR1 MDHEN and CDR2 SYDVKM. This CDR3 spans 16 amino acids. V shed 6 bases and J shed 0 bases, with 15 bases lying between them.

The rearrangement joins TRBV2 to TRBJ1-1, with 10 bases fitting TRBD1. V lost 4 bases, J lost 0 bases, and 8 bases stayed unmatched. CDR1 is SNHLY, CDR2 FYNNEI, per germline. This CDR3 has 17 residues. CDR3 sequence: CASSGVGTGAMNTEAFF. The DNA of the CDR3 is TGTGCCAGCAGTGGGGTGGGGACAGGGGCGATGAACACTGAAGCTTTCTTT.

The chain employs TRBV12-5 and TRBJ1-1, with 7 bases lining up with TRBD1. The ends lost 6 bases at V and 3 bases at J; junction bases unmatched: 13. In germline, CDR1 is LGHNT, CDR2 FRNRAP. This CDR3 comprises 16 residues. For the CDR3, the DNA is TGTGCTAGTGGGAATGACAGGGCCCCTGGATACACTGAAGCTTTCTTT. It is translated as CASGNDRAPGYTEAFF.

This chain joins TRBV19 and TRBJ1-5; a weak D match, TRBD1 (5 bases). Germline CDR1 is LNHDA and CDR2 is SQIVND (reference sequence). V dropped 7 bases and J dropped 2 bases, with 12 bases sitting between them. This CDR3 comprises 14 residues. CDR3 coding DNA: TGTGCCAGTACGGGGCTGGGACGCAATCAGCCCCAGCATTTT. It translates to CASTGLGRNQPQHF.

V gene TRBV5-1 combines with J gene TRBJ1-2, with D possibly matching TRBD1 (5 bases). Looked up from germline, CDR1 is SGHRS and CDR2 is YFSETQ. V was pared by 1 base and J by 6 bases, with 19 bases between. This CDR3 has 16 amino acids. DNA for the CDR3: TGCGCCAGCAGCTTGACCATCAAGGGGAAGACCGATGGCTACACCTTC. Its translation: CASSLTIKGKTDGYTF.

This clone was seen just once. The CDR3 is CASSTSGDSAFF. The CDR3 bases are TGTGCCAGCAGCACTTCGGGGGATTCGGCTTTCTTT. This chain links TRBV9 with TRBJ1-1, with D maybe TRBD1 (5 bases). The CDR3 length is 12 residues. Trimming removed 4 bases at V and 11 bases at J, with 15 bases between. Germline V gene data show CDR1 as SGDLS and CDR2 as YYNGEE.

CDR3: CASSPGQANTGELFF. The CDR3 DNA follows: TGTGCCAGCTCACCGGGACAGGCGAACACCGGGGAGCTGTTTTTT. The genes are TRBV18 and TRBJ2-2; TRBD1 agrees at 8 bases. V trimming: 3 bases; J trimming: 0 bases; junction bases outside the gene matches: 0. CDR1 and CDR2 (germline): KGHSH, LQKENI. CDR3 length equals 15 residues.

The V and J genes are TRBV6-1 and TRBJ1-2; D unclear. Germline CDR1 MNHNS, CDR2 SASEGT. This CDR3 is 10 amino acids long. V was pared by 8 bases and J by 7 bases, with 8 bases between. DNA for the CDR3: TGTGCCAGCGCGGACGGTGGCTACACCTTC. Amino acids: CASADGGYTF.

The chain links TRBV10-3 to TRBJ2-2; TRBD2 is a possible D gene (6 bases). This CDR3 contains 15 residues. Germline CDR1 and CDR2: ENHRY and SYGVKD. V was pared by 6 bases and J by 4 bases, with 15 bases between. CDR3 coding DNA: TGTGCCATCAGCGGGGAGGAGGCGAGCACCGGGGAGCTGTTTTTT. Its protein is CAISGEEASTGELFF.

The chain links TRBV2 to TRBJ1-2, with D tentatively TRBD1 (6 bases). Germline V lookup: CDR1 SNHLY, CDR2 FYNNEI. This CDR3 region has 13 residues. The V and J ends lost 7 bases and 8 bases respectively, with 17 bases between them. The CDR3 region has the DNA TGTGCCAGCACCAGGGACATCTCCGGGGGCTACACCTTC. It encodes CASTRDISGGYTF.